The 17 T cell receptor beta chains below all came from one sample that was sequenced in a study of chemoradiotherapy in HPV16-positive cancers. Produced via immunoSEQ multiplex PCR; TCRdb's table is partial and in-frame only. The sample holds some 12,000 clones, about nine tenths seen once. Sequenced here: blood, sampled from a patient who underwent chemoradiotherapy. Every receptor here comes from a human donor with HPV-associated anogenital cancer.

CDR3 region: CASSTPTGYNSPLHF. DNA of the CDR3: TGTGCCAGCAGTACCCCGACAGGATATAATTCACCCCTCCACTTT. This chain joins TRBV27 and TRBJ1-6; possible D gene TRBD1, 6 bases. CDR3 size: 15 residues. Trimming took 5 bases from V and 4 from J, leaving 12 bases between them. The germline CDR1 and CDR2 sequences are MNHEY and SMNVEV (reference sequence).

There are a few counts of this clone. The V call is TRBV5-1, the J call TRBJ1-2; D remains unclear. Trimming cost V 5 bases and J 2 bases, with 10 bases left between them. The germline gives CDR1 SGHRS, CDR2 YFSETQ. This CDR3 region has 13 residues. For the CDR3, the DNA is TGCGCCAGCAGGGAGGGAATGAACTATGGCTACACCTTC. Residues: CASREGMNYGYTF.

The rearrangement uses TRBV5-5 and TRBJ1-2, with D hard to call. Germline V CDR1 and CDR2: SGHKS, YYEKEE (reference sequence). Trimming removed 1 base from V and 0 bases from J, with 16 bases in between. The CDR3 consists of 17 residues. The DNA of the CDR3 is TGTGCCAGCAGCTTGCATCGTCTGGCGGGAGCTAACTATGGCTACACCTTC. This encodes CASSLHRLAGANYGYTF.

The V and J genes are TRBV5-1 and TRBJ1-2; D uncertain. Germline V lookup: CDR1 SGHRS, CDR2 YFSETQ. The V end lost 2 bases, the J end lost 4 bases, and 9 bases lay between the germline ends. The CDR3 covers 13 residues. The CDR3 reads CASSFPGSYGYTF. In nucleotides, the CDR3 is TGCGCCAGCAGCTTCCCTGGTAGCTATGGCTACACCTTC. The full variable domain, in which reference TRBV5-1 and TRBJ1-2 provide the parts outside the CDR3, is KAGVTQTPRYLIKTRGQQVTLSCSPISGHRSVSWYQQTPGQGLQFLFEYFSETQRNKGNFPGRFSGRQFSNSRSEMNVSTLELGDSALYLCASSFPGSYGYTFGSGTRLTVV.

This rearrangement joins TRBV2 to TRBJ2-3; maybe TRBD2 (5 bases). Trimming pared 6 bases from V and 0 bases from J, leaving 22 bases between. The CDR3 is 18 residues long. CDR1 and CDR2 (germline): SNHLY, FYNNEI. The CDR3 DNA reads TGTGCCAGCAGCCTACAGATGTTTCGGGGTTTTAGCACAGATACGCAGTATTTT. Amino acid sequence: CASSLQMFRGFSTDTQYF.

This chain links TRBV27 with TRBJ2-7; tentative D call: TRBD2 (6 bases). Germline-derived CDR1 and CDR2 are MNHEY and SMNVEV (reference sequence). This CDR3 is built from 13 residues. The germline V and J ends were trimmed by 5 bases and 7 bases, with 15 bases remaining between them. The CDR3 region is CASSPTSEGEQYF. CDR3 in DNA: TGTGCCAGCAGTCCGACTTCGGAGGGGGAGCAGTACTTC.

The V and J genes are TRBV5-6 and TRBJ2-1; D is undetermined. CDR3 length equals 11 residues. V lost 6 bases and J 8 bases, leaving 9 bases between the germline ends. CDR1 is SGHDT, CDR2 YYEEEE, per germline. CDR3 residues: CASTRNHEQFF. The CDR3 nucleotides read TGTGCCAGCACCCGGAATCATGAGCAGTTCTTC. Filled out from reference TRBV5-6 and TRBJ2-1, the complete variable domain reads DAGVTQSPTHLIKTRGQQVTLRCSPKSGHDTVSWYQQALGQGPQFIFQYYEEEERQRGNFPDRFSGHQFPNYSSELNVNALLLGDSALYLCASTRNHEQFFGPGTRLTVL.

The V gene is TRBV13, the J gene TRBJ2-1; D ambiguous. Germline CDR1 is PRHDT and CDR2 is FYEKMQ (reference sequence). V was clipped by 0 bases and J by 8 bases, with 8 bases between them. The CDR3 loop spans 13 amino acids. Here the CDR3 reads CASSLGAFDEQFF. The CDR3 DNA sequence: TGTGCCAGCAGCTTAGGGGCGTTCGATGAGCAGTTCTTC.

V usage is TRBV5-1 and J usage is TRBJ2-5, with D perhaps being TRBD1 or TRBD2 (5 bases each). The DNA matches TRBJ2-7 better at its end, which makes the J call doubtful. Germline CDR1 and CDR2: SGHRS and YFSETQ. This CDR3 has 14 amino acids. The CDR3 sequence: CASSLGRESYEQYF. The CDR3 DNA reads as TGCGCCAGCAGCTTAGGCAGGGAGTCGTACGAGCAGTACTTC.

The genes are TRBV11-2 and TRBJ2-7; TRBD1 is a possible D gene (5 bases). Trimming cost V 1 base and J 5 bases, with 15 bases left between them. The CDR3 contains 15 residues. Germline V lookup: CDR1 SGHAT, CDR2 FQNNGV. The CDR3 nucleotides read TGTGCCAGCAGCTTAGTTGCAGGGTTGAGCGACGAGCAGTACTTC. Translated: CASSLVAGLSDEQYF.

The chain joins TRBV7-9 to TRBJ1-1; tentative D call: TRBD1 (6 bases). The CDR3 runs to 16 residues. The germline V gene encodes CDR1 SEHNR and CDR2 FQNEAQ (reference sequence). V was pared by 5 bases and J by 4 bases, with 20 bases between. The CDR3 bases are TGTGCCAGCAGCCCCCACCCACAGGGCACGGGCACTGAAGCTTTCTTT. This codes for CASSPHPQGTGTEAFF.

The chain couples TRBV5-1 to TRBJ2-2; 9 bases fit TRBD2. The trim removed 5 bases at V and 10 bases at J, leaving 18 bases unmatched. Germline V gene lookup returns CDR1 SGHRS and CDR2 YFSETQ. The CDR3 loop spans 17 amino acids. For the CDR3, the DNA is TGCGCCAGCAGGCTACTAGCGGGCCCTGTCAATATGTTGGAGCTGTTTTTT. This encodes CASRLLAGPVNMLELFF.

This clone was seen more than once but under ten times. The chain recombines TRBV28 with TRBJ1-2; D unresolved. The germline V and J ends were trimmed by 10 bases and 1 base, with 13 bases remaining between them. This CDR3 is 13 amino acids long. Germline-derived CDR1 and CDR2 are MDHEN and SYDVKM. The CDR3 sequence is CANSPTVNYGYTF. In DNA, the CDR3 is TGTGCCAACTCTCCTACAGTTAACTATGGCTACACCTTC.

The CDR3 nucleotides are TGTGCCAGCAGTTATGACAGGCCTGGAAACACCATATATTTT. It yields the protein CASSYDRPGNTIYF. The rearrangement uses TRBV11-3 and TRBJ1-3; D is perhaps TRBD1 (6 bases). Germline values: CDR1 SGHNT, CDR2 YENEEA. This CDR3 is 14 amino acids long. Trimming removed 6 bases at V and 2 bases at J, with 11 bases between.

The chain carries TRBV6-6 and TRBJ1-1; perhaps TRBD1 as D (5 bases). This CDR3 has 15 residues. The V end was cut by 5 bases, the J end by 0 bases, with 13 bases between. Germline CDR1 is MNHNY and CDR2 is SVGAGI (reference sequence). The DNA for the CDR3 is TGTGCCAGCAGTGACGACGGACAAATGAACACTGAAGCTTTCTTT. Translation: CASSDDGQMNTEAFF.

The chain recombines TRBV7-9 with TRBJ2-7; 11 positions agree with TRBD2. CDR3 length: 16 amino acids. J was trimmed by 5 bases and V by 4 bases; bases with no gene match: 10. Germline assignment: CDR1 SEHNR and CDR2 FQNEAQ (reference sequence). The CDR3, as DNA: TGTGCCAGCAGCTCCTCTAGCGGGGGGCCGAACAACGAGCAGTACTTC. Translating gives CASSSSSGGPNNEQYF.

V gene TRBV10-1 combines with J gene TRBJ1-1; the D is unclear. The CDR3 totals 13 residues. Germline-derived CDR1 and CDR2 are WNHNN and SYGVQD (reference sequence). Trimming stripped 3 bases from V and 0 bases from J, with 5 bases between. The CDR3 nucleotides read TGCGCCAGCAGTGAATTATTGAACACTGAAGCTTTCTTT. This codes for CASSELLNTEAFF.